This entry concerns a single TCR beta chain. Which antigen it targets is not known. Base qualities are not recorded, but no much larger clone differs from it by a single base. TCR beta CDR3 regions were amplified by multiplex PCR using the immunoSEQ immune profiling system, following the manufacturer's instructions. Sequencing was performed on an Illumina NextSeq system. The authors processed their data as follows. Sequence data were processed on the immunoSEQ Analyzer platform, and clonality was calculated as the square root of Simpson's index of productive rearrangements. Jensen-Shannon distance served as the measure of similarity in V and J usage, while OLGA was used to compute CDR3 generation probabilities. The immuneACCESS database (August 2020) and VDJdb (December 2020) were searched for shared CDR3 sequences. Not all clones reach the TCRdb copy of this immuneACCESS table, which keeps in-frame sequences only. Checked studies attribute under half of the gap to unresolved V genes and leave the rest unexplained. D and trimming were read from the DNA, whereas the V and J calls and clone size are those reported in that table. Counted in this sample were about 35,000 clones; more than 55% of them appeared once. 0.7% to 1% of the sample is held by the ten biggest clonotypes.

The sample comes from a study of monozygotic twins with cystic fibrosis (dated by TCRdb to the early 2020s). Some background on the complete study: Barcoded libraries were made from 2.5 to 3 micrograms of fragmented DNA using about 16 PCR cycles. To gauge how much genetics shapes V and J gene usage, the researchers compared TCR beta repertoires both within and across 16 monozygotic twin pairs who have cystic fibrosis. The cohort included ten female and six male twin pairs, mostly children and adolescents, aged roughly 2.0 to 36.4 years with a median of approximately 8.9 years. Twins were ranked among about 990 cohort participants for weight-for-height and FEVPerc (FEV1 disease centile) on the day of blood sampling. Data for three of the twin pairs had been reported earlier in a different context.

Study-wide conclusions, independent of this receptor: Sharing of nucleotide-identical clonotypes was significantly greater within monozygotic CF twin pairs than between unrelated CF individuals (P = 0.000026, Mann-Whitney). Simpson clonality was generally low (median approximately 0.0092), which suggests a naive-dominated repertoire, and clonality was higher in the most severely affected patients. The greatest similarity to the co-twin was observed for V gene usage in 13 of 16 pairs and for J usage in 8 of 16 pairs, which suggested genetic constraints. No association turned up between shared CDR3 numbers and age, concordance or disease severity, and the cohort was small.

Looking up the germline V gene yields CDR1 SGHRS and CDR2 YFSETQ. V lost 0 bases and J lost 2 bases; the stretch between them is 11 bases long. Its CDR3 holds 15 amino acids, cysteine through phenylalanine. The CDR3 DNA has 45 bases and is translated from base 1. The twin pairs came from the European Cystic Fibrosis Twin and Sibling Study Cohort, which recruited patients from over a hundred CF clinics across 14 European countries. Zygosity and CFTR genotype were verified in-house, with zygosity tested by multiplex PCR of nine short tandem repeat loci. Peripheral blood was sampled from each twin, with clinical parameters recorded on the day of blood sampling. Phenol/chloroform extraction was used to isolate genomic DNA from peripheral blood cells, and the DNA was then kept in TE buffer at 4 degrees C.

The chain employs TRBV5-1 and TRBJ1-1, with the D gene call left open. The sample was blood. This TCR was sampled from a girl between 10 and 17 years old with cystic fibrosis. The nucleotides are TGCGCCAGCAGCTTGGCAGGCCAGACCAACACTGAAGCTTTCTTT. It codes for CASSLAGQTNTEAFF. The reference TRBV5-1 and TRBJ1-1 proteins fill in what lies around the CDR3, so the full variable domain reads KAGVTQTPRYLIKTRGQQVTLSCSPISGHRSVSWYQQTPGQGLQFLFEYFSETQRNKGNFPGRFSGRQFSNSRSEMNVSTLELGDSALYLCASSLAGQTNTEAFFGQGTRLTVV.